The sequence of this T cell receptor (beta chain) was determined in a study of CD8+ T cells in alopecia areata (dated 2018 in TCRdb). Broadly, across the study: The treated patients, all with moderate-to-severe alopecia areata, were enrolled in an open-label pilot trial of oral tofacitinib given at 5 to 10 mg twice daily. Tofacitinib was administered for 6 to 18 months, and 6 months of follow-up off drug were then conducted to assess delayed response and recurrence. For the treated patients, the SALT score, which quantifies what percentage of scalp surface area is affected, served as the measure of disease severity. To study T cell clonal expansion in alopecia areata, the researchers applied high-throughput TCRbeta sequencing to both the C3H/HeJ mouse model and human patients. Scalp tissue and sorted CD4+ and CD8+ peripheral blood T cells from patchy and totalis/universalis alopecia areata patients and from healthy controls were covered by human TCRbeta sequencing. Biopsies were taken from tofacitinib-treated patients at baseline and again at 4 and 24 weeks into treatment, and several of those patients also had a later scalp biopsy. Scalp clonality was compared across normal scalp (n=4), patchy alopecia areata scalp (n=8), and alopecia totalis/universalis scalp (n=8). RNA was obtained with the PAXgene miRNA kit for fixed scalp, the miRNeasy kit for PBMCs, and the RNeasy kit for mouse skin. Amplification of TCRbeta CDR3 regions was done by immunoSEQ multiplex PCR using 35 Vbeta forward primers and 13 Jbeta reverse primers.

This clone was counted once. Its recognized antigen is unknown. Base qualities are not provided; no much larger clone lies one nucleotide away. Libraries were constructed by the immunoSEQ multiplex PCR assay. To provide template for TCR sequencing, every sample had RNA extracted and reverse transcribed into cDNA. SuperScript III was used for first-strand cDNA synthesis, primed with a 2:1 mix of oligo-dT and random hexamers. Amplification bias was assessed with a synthetic immune receptor repertoire, and residual bias was removed computationally. The authors' pipeline ran thus. After raw reads were preprocessed to remove errors, the CDR3 was defined following IMGT conventions as running from the conserved cysteine to phenylalanine. Clonality was computed by normalizing Shannon entropy by log2 of the number of productive unique TCRs and subtracting the result from 1. Whether scalp clones were CD4 or CD8 was inferred by matching scalp TCRbeta sequences against CD4 and CD8 repertoires sorted from blood. Here the immuneACCESS table is served through TCRdb, limited to in-frame sequences with V and J called. Missing clones are a known gap in these copies; in checked studies unresolved V genes cover under half, and the rest lacks a known reason. V and J calls and clone size follow that table, whereas D and trimming were derived from the DNA. The sample table holds roughly 210,000 clones, of which around two fifths were seen once. About 2.6% of the sample belongs to the ten largest clones.

The treatment or condition label corresponds to: oral pan-JAK inhibitor, 5-10 mg twice daily. Lesional scalp punch biopsies and peripheral blood were obtained from alopecia areata patients. PBMCs were isolated by density centrifugation and stained for CD3, CD4 and CD8, after which CD4+ and CD8+ T cells were sorted on a FACSAria. Compared with germline, V lacks 10 bases and J lacks 7 bases; bases without a gene match: 6. Based on the germline V gene, the CDR1 and CDR2 sequences are MNHEY and SVGAGI. The CDR3 contains 11 residues, cysteine and phenylalanine counted. Just CDR3 DNA is preserved here, 33 bases in frame from base 1. What the authors observed across the whole study: Tofacitinib significantly decreased scalp clonality and the number of expanded CD8+ clones among the top 100 scalp clones. During tofacitinib treatment, many expanded lesional clones remained in scalp and blood, and this persistence may partly explain relapse after treatment is stopped. Scalp TCR repertoire analysis is complicated because resident alphabeta T cells in normal human skin are also sequenced, whereas mouse skin is dominated by gammadelta T cells. Shared TCR sequences between patients were less evident than in mice, which may be partly attributable to HLA diversity in the patient population. Because the treated cohort was small and had just a single nonresponder, larger studies are needed to establish links between baseline CD8+ expansion and response. Higher clonality and more expanded CD8+ clones were observed in lesional scalp than in normal scalp, particularly in alopecia totalis/universalis, a finding suggestive of antigenic drive.

The sequence links TRBV6-5 to TRBJ1-2; 7 junctional bases match TRBD1. Sequenced here: CD4+ T cells sorted from blood, sampled at approximately week 36, from a patient treated with tofacitinib. The sequence was obtained from a human donor with alopecia areata. For the CDR3, the sequence is CATETGTGYTF. Read as DNA, the sequence is TGTGCCACCGAGACAGGGACTGGCTACACCTTC.